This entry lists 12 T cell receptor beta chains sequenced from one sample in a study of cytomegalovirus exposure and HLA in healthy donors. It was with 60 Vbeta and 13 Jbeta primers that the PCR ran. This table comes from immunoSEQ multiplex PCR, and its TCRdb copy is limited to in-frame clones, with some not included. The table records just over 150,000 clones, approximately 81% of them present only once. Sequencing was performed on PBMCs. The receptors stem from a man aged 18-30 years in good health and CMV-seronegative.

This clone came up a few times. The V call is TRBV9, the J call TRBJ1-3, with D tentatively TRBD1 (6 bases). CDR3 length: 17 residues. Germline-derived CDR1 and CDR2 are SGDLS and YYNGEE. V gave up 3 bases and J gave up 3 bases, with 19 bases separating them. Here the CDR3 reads CASSARPLARGGNTIYF. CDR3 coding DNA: TGTGCCAGCAGCGCGAGGCCCCTAGCCAGGGGTGGAAACACCATATATTTT.

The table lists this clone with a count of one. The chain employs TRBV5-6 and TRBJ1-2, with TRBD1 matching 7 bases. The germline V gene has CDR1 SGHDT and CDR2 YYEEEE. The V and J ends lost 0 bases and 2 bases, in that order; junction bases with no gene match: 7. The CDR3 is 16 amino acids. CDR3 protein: CASSLVAGGLNYGYTF. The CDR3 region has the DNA TGTGCCAGCAGCTTGGTGGCAGGGGGTTTGAACTATGGCTACACCTTC.

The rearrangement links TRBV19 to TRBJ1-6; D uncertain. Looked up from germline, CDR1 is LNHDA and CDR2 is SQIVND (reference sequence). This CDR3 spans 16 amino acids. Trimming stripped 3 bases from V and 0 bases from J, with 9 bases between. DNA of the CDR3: TGTGCCAGTAGTATGGAGAGGAGCTCCTATAATTCACCCCTCCACTTT. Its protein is CASSMERSSYNSPLHF. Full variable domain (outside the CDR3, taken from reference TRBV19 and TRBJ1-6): DGGITQSPKYLFRKEGQNVTLSCEQNLNHDAMYWYRQDPGQGLRLIYYSQIVNDFQKGDIAEGYSVSREKKESFPLTVTSAQKNPTAFYLCASSMERSSYNSPLHFGNGTRLTVT.

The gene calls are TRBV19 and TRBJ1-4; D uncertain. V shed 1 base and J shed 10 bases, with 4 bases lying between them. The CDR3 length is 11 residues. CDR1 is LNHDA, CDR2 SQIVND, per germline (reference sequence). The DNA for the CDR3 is TGTGCCAGTAGTATAGCGGGAAAACTGTTTTTT. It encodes CASSIAGKLFF.

In DNA, the CDR3 is TGTGCCAGTAGTACCTATTCCCCCCCGGTCTTTGGCTACACCTTC. Amino acids: CASSTYSPPVFGYTF. The rearrangement uses TRBV19 and TRBJ1-2; D not resolved. The CDR3 length is 15 residues. Germline lookup yields CDR1 LNHDA and CDR2 SQIVND (reference sequence). With 4 bases removed from V and 7 bases from J, the gap between germline ends came to 19 bases.

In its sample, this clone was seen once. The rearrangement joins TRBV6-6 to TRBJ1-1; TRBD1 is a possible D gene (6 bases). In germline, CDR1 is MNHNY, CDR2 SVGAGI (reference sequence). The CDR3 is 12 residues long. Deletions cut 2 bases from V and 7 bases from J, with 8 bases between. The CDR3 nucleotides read TGTGCCAGCAGTTACGGGACAAGTGAAGCTTTCTTT. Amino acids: CASSYGTSEAFF.

The CDR3 sequence: CASSPQIDYGYTF. The CDR3 bases are TGTGCCAGTAGTCCCCAGATTGACTATGGCTACACCTTC. The chain is built from TRBV19 and TRBJ1-2; unclear D gene. Trimming pared 5 bases from V and 3 bases from J, leaving 10 bases between. Germline V gives CDR1 LNHDA, CDR2 SQIVND (reference sequence). This CDR3 spans 13 amino acids.

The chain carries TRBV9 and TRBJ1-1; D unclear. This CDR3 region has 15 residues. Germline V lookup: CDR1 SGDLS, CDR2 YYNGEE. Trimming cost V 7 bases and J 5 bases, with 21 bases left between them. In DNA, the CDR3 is TGTGCCAGCGCCGTAGGTCCAGATATCAATACTGAAGCTTTCTTT. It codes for CASAVGPDINTEAFF. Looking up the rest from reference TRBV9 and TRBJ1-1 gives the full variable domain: DSGVTQTPKHLITATGQRVTLRCSPRSGDLSVYWYQQSLDQGLQFLIQYYNGEERAKGNILERFSAQQFPDLHSELNLSSLELGDSALYFCASAVGPDINTEAFFGQGTRLTVV.

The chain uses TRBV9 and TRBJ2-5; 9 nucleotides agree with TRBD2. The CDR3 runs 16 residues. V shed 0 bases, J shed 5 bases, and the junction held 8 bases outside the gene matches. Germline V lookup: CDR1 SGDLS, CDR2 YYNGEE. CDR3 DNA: TGTGCCAGCAGCGTAGGAGCTAGCGGGGTCCCTGAGACCCAGTACTTC. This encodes CASSVGASGVPETQYF.

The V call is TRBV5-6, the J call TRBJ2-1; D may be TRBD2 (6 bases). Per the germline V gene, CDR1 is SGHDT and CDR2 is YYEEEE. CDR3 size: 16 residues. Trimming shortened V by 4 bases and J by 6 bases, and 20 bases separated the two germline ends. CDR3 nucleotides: TGTGCCAGCAGCGAACTAGCTGGGACGGTTTCCAATGAGCAGTTCTTC. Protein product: CASSELAGTVSNEQFF.

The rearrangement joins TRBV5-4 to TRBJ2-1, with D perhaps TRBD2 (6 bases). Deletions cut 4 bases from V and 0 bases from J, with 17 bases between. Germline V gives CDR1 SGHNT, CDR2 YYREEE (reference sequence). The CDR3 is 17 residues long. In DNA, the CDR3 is TGTGCCAGCAGCGGAGGTGGTGGAGGGTACTCCTACAATGAGCAGTTCTTC. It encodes CASSGGGGGYSYNEQFF.

CDR3 residues: CASSLAKDQPQHF. The CDR3 nucleotides are TGTGCCAGCAGTTTAGCTAAAGATCAGCCCCAGCATTTT. The chain carries TRBV28 and TRBJ1-5; no definite D call. Between the trimmed V and J ends, which lost 2 bases and 5 bases, there was a span of 7 bases. CDR1 and CDR2 from the germline V gene are MDHEN and SYDVKM. CDR3 length equals 13 residues.